This T cell receptor beta chain appears in the sequencing data of a study of OX40 agonist ivuxolimab in advanced cancers. Autoimmune disease history or systemic immunosuppression barred patients. Notes on the study in general: Low normalized clonal expansion also occurred in some nonresponding patients.

CDR1 and CDR2 (germline): SEHNR, FQNEAQ (reference sequence). The V and J ends lost 7 bases and 4 bases respectively, with 22 bases between them. This CDR3 contains 16 residues. Using immunoSEQ multiplex PCR, the repertoire was profiled, and TCRdb retains in-frame clones only, with some absent. Of 35,000 to 40,000 clones listed, 60% to 85% are singletons. Details on this clone: Its specificity is unknown.

The chain joins TRBV7-9 to TRBJ1-2; D perhaps matches TRBD1 (6 bases). The specimen comprised CD4+ or CD8+ T cells sorted from blood, sampled in a trial of the OX40 agonist ivuxolimab. The TCR comes from an adult with an advanced solid tumor such as melanoma, head and neck, liver or kidney cancer. The CDR3 loop reads CASTRGSGAVAYGYTF. CDR3 in DNA: TGTGCCAGCACCCGCGGATCAGGGGCGGTCGCCTATGGCTACACCTTC.